This TCR beta chain was sequenced for a study of T cell responses to AZD1222 COVID-19 vaccine. General observations from the study: Baseline testing showed seropositivity in only a handful of AZD1222 recipients.

On this clone: The antigen is not known.

The protocol was immunoSEQ multiplex PCR, while the TCRdb copy is restricted to in-frame clones and leaves out a portion. The data hold around 70,000 clones, with around 83% observed a single time. The CDR3 has 12 amino acids. The V gene lost 5 bases and the J gene lost 4 bases, with 9 bases spanning the gap. CDR1 and CDR2 (germline): MNHNY, SVGAGI (reference sequence). This specimen was peripheral blood, taken on day 0 of AZD1222 vaccination. J is TRBJ2-7 and V is TRBV6-6; D possibly corresponds to TRBD1 (5 bases). The receptor was isolated from an adult in good health. CDR3 loop: CASSLGQYEQYF. Here the CDR3 DNA reads TGTGCCAGCAGTCTAGGACAATACGAGCAGTACTTC.